Following are 23 T cell receptor beta chains from one sample sequenced in a study of a mutant IDH1 vaccine in newly diagnosed glioma (dated by TCRdb to 2020 to 2022). In the paper's terms, the time point label means: week 23, last vaccination. Each vaccine dose was 300 ug of a 20-mer mutant IDH1 peptide in Montanide, given subcutaneously with topical imiquimod. The library relied on the immunoSEQ multiplex PCR assay. TCRdb took this table from immuneACCESS and kept in-frame rearrangements with V and J called. Such tables lack part of the clones; where checked against another copy, unresolved V genes explain under half of the gap, and the rest is unexplained. The sample table shows roughly 51,000 clones, and around 80% are seen once. The ten largest clonotypes hold approximately 8% of the sample. No cognate antigen is known for these TCRs. Sequencing was performed on PBMCs, taken from a glioma patient whose treatment included an IDH1 peptide vaccine. These receptors came from a woman in her thirties or forties with glioma. Some clones in this sample may be carry-over from other donors' samples.

CDR3: CASSLRQGYTDTQYF. The CDR3 DNA is TGTGCCAGCAGCTTACGACAGGGCTACACAGATACGCAGTATTTT. V and J are TRBV7-2 and TRBJ2-3; 7 bases map to TRBD1. J was trimmed by 2 bases and V by 2 bases; bases with no gene match: 4. Per germline, CDR1 SGHTA and CDR2 FQGNSA. This CDR3 has 15 amino acids. Based on the CDR3 plus reference TRBV7-2 and TRBJ2-3, the full variable domain is GAGVSQSPSNKVTEKGKDVELRCDPISGHTALYWYRQSLGQGLEFLIYFQGNSAPDKSGLPSDRFSAERTGGSVSTLTIQRTQQEDSAVYLCASSLRQGYTDTQYFGPGTRLTVL.

The V call is TRBV7-2, the J call TRBJ1-4; possibly TRBD1 for D (6 bases). Germline V gene data show CDR1 as SGHTA and CDR2 as FQGNSA. CDR3 length: 15 amino acids. Trimming took off 3 bases at V and 0 bases at J, with 8 bases between the two ends. The CDR3 region is CASSLDSATNEKLFF. CDR3 nucleotides: TGTGCCAGCAGCTTGGACAGTGCAACTAATGAAAAACTGTTTTTT.

In its sample, this clone was seen once. The chain joins TRBV19 to TRBJ2-5, with 7 bases fitting TRBD1. CDR1 is LNHDA, CDR2 SQIVND, per germline (reference sequence). V dropped 5 bases and J dropped 5; count of bases not matched to a gene: 14. The CDR3 is 16 residues long. The CDR3 loop reads CASSRLRQGRWETQYF. The CDR3, as DNA: TGTGCCAGTAGTCGTCTGCGACAGGGAAGATGGGAGACCCAGTACTTC.

This rearrangement joins TRBV2 to TRBJ2-2, with 7 bases aligning to TRBD1. Germline V gives CDR1 SNHLY, CDR2 FYNNEI. V was pared by 10 bases and J by 2 bases, with 10 bases of the junction left unmatched. The length of the CDR3 is 15 residues. The DNA for the CDR3 is TGTGCCATCGCGTTAACAGGGGCCAACACCGGGGAGCTGTTTTTT. It translates to CAIALTGANTGELFF. Complete variable domain (other parts from reference TRBV2 and TRBJ2-2): EPEVTQTPSHQVTQMGQEVILRCVPISNHLYFYWYRQILGQKVEFLVSFYNNEISEKSEIFDDQFSVERPDGSNFTLKIRSTKLEDSAMYFCAIALTGANTGELFFGEGSRLTVL.

This chain connects TRBV2 to TRBJ1-5, with a weak D call TRBD1 (6 bases). V gave up 4 bases and J gave up 3 bases, with 13 bases separating them. The length of the CDR3 is 15 residues. Germline V lookup: CDR1 SNHLY, CDR2 FYNNEI. CDR3: CASSGGTRYNQPQHF. CDR3 nucleotide sequence: TGTGCCAGCAGTGGAGGGACAAGATACAATCAGCCCCAGCATTTT.

The chain uses TRBV1 and TRBJ2-5; the DNA was not compared with TRBD2, the D call given in the table. TRBV1 counts as a pseudogene. The CDR3 sequence is 18 residues long. CDR3 residues: CTSSQGADSGLLQETQYF. The CDR3 DNA reads TGCACCAGCAGCCAAGGGGCGGATAGCGGGCTCCTTCAAGAGACCCAGTACTTC.

This clone was picked up a small number of times. The chain joins TRBV5-1 to TRBJ2-2; D possibly matches TRBD1 or TRBD2 (6 bases each). CDR3 length: 15 amino acids. V dropped 2 bases and J dropped 4 bases, with 12 bases sitting between them. Germline V lookup: CDR1 SGHRS, CDR2 YFSETQ. This CDR3 reads CASSLLEGGTGELFF. DNA of the CDR3: TGCGCCAGCAGCTTACTAGAGGGGGGCACCGGGGAGCTGTTTTTT.

This CDR3 is CAWSPLMNTEAFF. CDR3 DNA: TGTGCCTGGAGTCCGCTGATGAACACTGAAGCTTTCTTT. The chain couples TRBV30 to TRBJ1-1, with no clear D. The length of the CDR3 is 13 residues. The germline V and J ends were trimmed by 2 bases and 0 bases, with 7 bases remaining between them. Germline-derived CDR1 and CDR2 are GTSNPN and SVGIG (reference sequence).

This sequence joins TRBV5-5 and TRBJ2-7; D tentatively fits TRBD1 or TRBD2 (5 bases each). Deletions cut 7 bases from V and 7 bases from J, with 24 bases between. CDR1 is SGHKS and CDR2 is YYEKEE in the germline V gene (reference sequence). This CDR3 has 15 amino acids. The CDR3, as DNA: TGTGCCAGCGGGCCTCCAAGGGACCCCAGAGGAGAGCAGTACTTC. It is translated as CASGPPRDPRGEQYF.

The chain couples TRBV9 to TRBJ2-2; 7 bases fit TRBD1. The CDR3 covers 15 residues. With V trimmed by 4 bases and J by 1 base, 4 bases remained unmatched. Germline V CDR1 and CDR2: SGDLS, YYNGEE. CDR3 amino acids: CASSPRTGNTGELFF. The CDR3 region has the DNA TGTGCCAGCAGCCCGCGGACAGGGAACACCGGGGAGCTGTTTTTT.

Only a few counts were recorded for this clone. V is TRBV30 and J is TRBJ1-1; D unclear. Trimming cost V 1 base and J 0 bases, with 6 bases left between them. The V gene's germline CDR1 is GTSNPN and CDR2 SVGIG (reference sequence). The CDR3 contains 13 residues. DNA for the CDR3: TGTGCCTGGAGTGCGGTAGTGAACACTGAAGCTTTCTTT. Translated, it gives CAWSAVVNTEAFF. Based on the CDR3 plus reference TRBV30 and TRBJ1-1, the full variable domain is SQTIHQWPATLVQPVGSPLSLECTVEGTSNPNLYWYRQAAGRGLQLLFYSVGIGQISSEVPQNLSASRPQDRQFILSSKKLLLSDSGFYLCAWSAVVNTEAFFGQGTRLTVV.

The chain uses TRBV18 and TRBJ2-7; D not resolved. Germline-derived CDR1 and CDR2 are KGHSH and LQKENI. V lost 3 bases, J lost 2 bases, and 11 bases lay in between. This CDR3 has 14 amino acids. CDR3 sequence: CASSPDGIAYEQYF. The CDR3 bases are TGTGCCAGCTCACCTGATGGGATCGCCTACGAGCAGTACTTC.

J is TRBJ2-3 and V is TRBV11-3, with TRBD2 identical over 11 bases. CDR1 SGHNT and CDR2 YENEEA come from the germline V gene. V lost 4 bases to trimming and J lost 4 bases; unmatched junction nucleotides: 4. The CDR3 contains 15 residues. CDR3 in amino acids: CASSSGTSGSDTQYF. The CDR3 nucleotides read TGTGCCAGCAGCTCCGGGACTAGCGGCTCAGATACGCAGTATTTT.

The chain carries TRBV7-8 and TRBJ1-2; TRBD1 might be the D (6 bases). V was clipped by 5 bases and J by 1 base, with 20 bases between them. Germline loops: CDR1 SGHVS, CDR2 FQNEAQ. This CDR3 is 17 amino acids long. As DNA, the CDR3 is TGTGCCAGCAGCCTCCGGGACACGCCATATGTTAACTATGGCTACACCTTC. Its translation is CASSLRDTPYVNYGYTF.

V is TRBV6-5 and J is TRBJ2-3, with 8 positions matching TRBD1. This CDR3 comprises 15 residues. Germline V gene data show CDR1 as MNHEY and CDR2 as SVGAGI. The trim removed 6 bases at V and 5 bases at J, leaving 10 bases unmatched. Here the CDR3 DNA reads TGTGCCAGCAGAAGACAGGGGAAGAAAGGAGATACGCAGTATTTT. Its translation is CASRRQGKKGDTQYF.

The chain employs TRBV7-8 and TRBJ1-2, with a weak D call TRBD1 (6 bases). The CDR3 has 14 amino acids. Germline V gene lookup returns CDR1 SGHVS and CDR2 FQNEAQ. V was cut by 7 bases and J by 6 bases, with 18 bases left in between. CDR3 residues: CASNEWGAGDGYTF. The CDR3 nucleotides are TGTGCCAGCAACGAGTGGGGGGCTGGAGATGGCTACACCTTC.

The V and J genes are TRBV4-1 and TRBJ1-5; D is unresolved. The CDR3 extends over 14 amino acids. V was cut by 0 bases and J by 9 bases, with 12 bases left in between. Germline V gene data show CDR1 as MGHRA and CDR2 as YSYEKL. CDR3 coding DNA: TGCGCCAGCAGCCAAGATACTGGTGGACGGCCCCAGCATTTT. Translating it yields CASSQDTGGRPQHF.

The V call is TRBV15, the J call TRBJ1-1; D is possibly TRBD1 (6 bases). The germline gives CDR1 LNHNV, CDR2 YYDKDF (reference sequence). This CDR3 is 15 amino acids long. V was trimmed by 7 bases and J by 3 bases, leaving 18 bases between them. For the CDR3, the DNA is TGTGCCACCATCCCGAGGGGGGGGAGGTACACTGAAGCTTTCTTT. Translating it yields CATIPRGGRYTEAFF.

Concerning this clone itself: Other nucleotide sequences from this sample produce the same CDR3. The rearrangement links TRBV5-1 to TRBJ1-1; D remains unclear. Germline V gene lookup returns CDR1 SGHRS and CDR2 YFSETQ. Trimming took off 5 bases at V and 5 bases at J, with 16 bases between the two ends. The CDR3 sequence is 14 residues long. CDR3 residues: CASREGPSNTEAFF. The CDR3 region has the DNA TGCGCCAGCAGGGAAGGACCGTCAAATACTGAAGCTTTCTTT. Full variable domain (rest looked up from reference TRBV5-1 and TRBJ1-1): KAGVTQTPRYLIKTRGQQVTLSCSPISGHRSVSWYQQTPGQGLQFLFEYFSETQRNKGNFPGRFSGRQFSNSRSEMNVSTLELGDSALYLCASREGPSNTEAFFGQGTRLTVV.

On this clone: An end of the junction does not agree with germline; a read error may underlie this. This chain joins TRBV7-7 and TRBJ2-3; the D gene is possibly TRBD1 (5 bases). The CDR3 runs 14 residues. Germline-derived CDR1 and CDR2 are SSHAT and FNYEAQ (reference sequence). Written as DNA, the CDR3 is TGTGCTAGCAGCTTATTAGGGGGCACAGATACGCAGTATTTT. Protein: CASSLLGGTDTQYF.

The chain carries TRBV7-8 and TRBJ1-3; D remains unclear. The CDR3 sequence is 16 residues long. V was shortened by 5 bases and J by 0 bases, with 14 bases between the two germline ends. Germline loops: CDR1 SGHVS, CDR2 FQNEAQ. In nucleotides, the CDR3 is TGTGCCAGCAGCCTAATGGGTCCCGGCTCTGGAAACACCATATATTTT. Translation gives CASSLMGPGSGNTIYF.

In the case of this clone: A junction boundary mismatches the germline segment, possibly from a read error. This rearrangement joins TRBV7-7 to TRBJ2-7, with 7 bases lining up with TRBD1. The CDR3 extends over 15 amino acids. Per germline, CDR1 SSHAT and CDR2 FNYEAQ (reference sequence). The CDR3 nucleotides read TGTGCTAGCAGCCTAAACCCCCAGGGGGAATCCGAGCAGTACTTC. Its translation is CASSLNPQGESEQYF.

The CDR3 DNA follows: TGTGCCAGCAGCGTAGAAGGGATAGGTTCACCCCTCCACTTT. This sequence encodes CASSVEGIGSPLHF. The chain is built from TRBV9 and TRBJ1-6; no definite D call. Germline V gives CDR1 SGDLS, CDR2 YYNGEE. The V and J ends lost 0 bases and 9 bases respectively, with 10 bases between them. The CDR3 totals 14 residues.